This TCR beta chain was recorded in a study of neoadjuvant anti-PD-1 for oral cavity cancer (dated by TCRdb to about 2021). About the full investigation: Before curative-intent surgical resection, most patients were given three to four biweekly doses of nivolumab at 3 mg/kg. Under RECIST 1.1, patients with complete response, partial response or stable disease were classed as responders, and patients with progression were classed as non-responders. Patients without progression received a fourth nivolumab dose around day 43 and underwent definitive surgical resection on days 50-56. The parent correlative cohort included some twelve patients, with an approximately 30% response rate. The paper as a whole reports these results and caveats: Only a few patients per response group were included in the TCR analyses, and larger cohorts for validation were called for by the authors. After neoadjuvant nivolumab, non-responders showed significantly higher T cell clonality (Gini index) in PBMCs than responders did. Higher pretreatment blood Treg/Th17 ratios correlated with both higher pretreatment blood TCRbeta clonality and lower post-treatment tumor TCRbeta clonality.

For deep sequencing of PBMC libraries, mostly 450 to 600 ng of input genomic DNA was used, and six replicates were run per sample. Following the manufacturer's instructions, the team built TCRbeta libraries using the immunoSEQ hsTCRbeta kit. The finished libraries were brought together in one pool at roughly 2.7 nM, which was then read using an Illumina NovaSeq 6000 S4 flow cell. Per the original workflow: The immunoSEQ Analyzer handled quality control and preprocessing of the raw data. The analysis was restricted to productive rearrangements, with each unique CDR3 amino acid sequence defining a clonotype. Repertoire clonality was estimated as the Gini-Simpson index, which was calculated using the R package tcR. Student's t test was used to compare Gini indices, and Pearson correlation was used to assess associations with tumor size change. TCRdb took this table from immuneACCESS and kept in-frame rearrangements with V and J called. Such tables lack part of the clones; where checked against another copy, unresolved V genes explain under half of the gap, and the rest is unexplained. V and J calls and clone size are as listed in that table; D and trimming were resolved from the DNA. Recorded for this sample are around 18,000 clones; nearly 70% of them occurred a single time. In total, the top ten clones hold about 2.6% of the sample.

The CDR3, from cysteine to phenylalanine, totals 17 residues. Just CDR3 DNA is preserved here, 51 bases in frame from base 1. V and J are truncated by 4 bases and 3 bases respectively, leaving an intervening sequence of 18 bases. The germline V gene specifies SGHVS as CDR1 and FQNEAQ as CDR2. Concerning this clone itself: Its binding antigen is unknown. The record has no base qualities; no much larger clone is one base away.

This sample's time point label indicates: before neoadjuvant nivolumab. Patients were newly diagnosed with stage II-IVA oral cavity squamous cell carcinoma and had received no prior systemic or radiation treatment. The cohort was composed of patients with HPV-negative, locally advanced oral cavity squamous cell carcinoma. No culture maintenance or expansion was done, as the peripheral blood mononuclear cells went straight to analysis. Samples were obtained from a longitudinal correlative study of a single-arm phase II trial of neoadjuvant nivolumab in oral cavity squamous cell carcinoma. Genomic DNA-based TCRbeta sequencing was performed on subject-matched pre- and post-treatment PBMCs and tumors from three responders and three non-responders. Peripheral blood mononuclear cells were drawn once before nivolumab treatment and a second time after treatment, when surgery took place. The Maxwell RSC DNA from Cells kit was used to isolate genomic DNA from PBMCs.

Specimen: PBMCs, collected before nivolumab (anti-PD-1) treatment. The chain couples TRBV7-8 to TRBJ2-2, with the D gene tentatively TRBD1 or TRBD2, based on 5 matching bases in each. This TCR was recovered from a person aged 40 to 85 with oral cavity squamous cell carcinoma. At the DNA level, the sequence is TGTGCCAGCAGCTCCTTAGGCAGAAGGGGAGACACCGGGGAGCTGTTTTTT. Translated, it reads CASSSLGRRGDTGELFF.